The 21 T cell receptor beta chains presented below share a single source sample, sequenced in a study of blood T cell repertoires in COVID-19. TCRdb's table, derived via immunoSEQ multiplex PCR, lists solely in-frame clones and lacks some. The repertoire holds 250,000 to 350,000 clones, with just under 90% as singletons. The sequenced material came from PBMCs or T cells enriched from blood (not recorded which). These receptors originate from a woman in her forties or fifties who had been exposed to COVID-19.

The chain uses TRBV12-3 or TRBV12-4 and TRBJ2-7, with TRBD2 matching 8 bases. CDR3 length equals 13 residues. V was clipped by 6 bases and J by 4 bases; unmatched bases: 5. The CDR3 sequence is CASRTGGAYEQYF. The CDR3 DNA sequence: TGTGCCAGCAGGACGGGGGGGGCTTACGAGCAGTACTTC.

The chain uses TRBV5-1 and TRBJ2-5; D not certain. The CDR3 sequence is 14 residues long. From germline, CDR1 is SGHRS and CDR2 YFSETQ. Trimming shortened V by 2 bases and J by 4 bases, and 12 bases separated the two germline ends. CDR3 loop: CASSLDPGGETQYF. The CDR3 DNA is TGCGCCAGCAGCTTAGACCCCGGCGGAGAGACCCAGTACTTC.

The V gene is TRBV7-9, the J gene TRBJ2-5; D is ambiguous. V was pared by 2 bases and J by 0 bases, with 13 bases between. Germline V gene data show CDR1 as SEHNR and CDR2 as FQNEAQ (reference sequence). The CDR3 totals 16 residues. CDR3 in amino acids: CASSLPHSAYQETQYF. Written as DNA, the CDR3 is TGTGCCAGCAGCTTACCCCACAGTGCGTACCAAGAGACCCAGTACTTC.

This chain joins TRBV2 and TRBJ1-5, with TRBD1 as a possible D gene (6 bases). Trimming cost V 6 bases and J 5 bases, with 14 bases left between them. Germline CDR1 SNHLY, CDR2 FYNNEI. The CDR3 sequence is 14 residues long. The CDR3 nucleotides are TGTGCCAGCAGGGACAGAGGGCCTTATCAGCCCCAGCATTTT. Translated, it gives CASRDRGPYQPQHF. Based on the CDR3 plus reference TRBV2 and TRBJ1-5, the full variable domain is EPEVTQTPSHQVTQMGQEVILRCVPISNHLYFYWYRQILGQKVEFLVSFYNNEISEKSEIFDDQFSVERPDGSNFTLKIRSTKLEDSAMYFCASRDRGPYQPQHFGDGTRLSIL.

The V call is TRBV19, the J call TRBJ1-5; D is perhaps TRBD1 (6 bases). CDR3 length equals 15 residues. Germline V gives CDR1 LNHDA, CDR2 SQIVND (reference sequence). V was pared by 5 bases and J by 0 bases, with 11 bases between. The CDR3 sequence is CASSPRTVSNQPQHF. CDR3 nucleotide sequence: TGTGCCAGTAGTCCCCGGACAGTTAGCAATCAGCCCCAGCATTTT. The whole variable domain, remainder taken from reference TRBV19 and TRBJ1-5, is DGGITQSPKYLFRKEGQNVTLSCEQNLNHDAMYWYRQDPGQGLRLIYYSQIVNDFQKGDIAEGYSVSREKKESFPLTVTSAQKNPTAFYLCASSPRTVSNQPQHFGDGTRLSIL.

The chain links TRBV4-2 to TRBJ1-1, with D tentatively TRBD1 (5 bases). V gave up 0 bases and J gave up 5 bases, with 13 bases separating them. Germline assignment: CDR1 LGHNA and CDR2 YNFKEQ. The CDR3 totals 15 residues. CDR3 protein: CASSQDTGRGTEAFF. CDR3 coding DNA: TGTGCCAGCAGCCAAGATACGGGGAGGGGTACTGAAGCTTTCTTT.

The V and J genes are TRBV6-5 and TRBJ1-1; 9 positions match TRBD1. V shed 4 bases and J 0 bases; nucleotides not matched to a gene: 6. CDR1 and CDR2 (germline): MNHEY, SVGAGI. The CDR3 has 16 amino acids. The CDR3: CASSSHRDRVNTEAFF. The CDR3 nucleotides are TGTGCCAGCAGTTCGCACCGGGACAGGGTGAACACTGAAGCTTTCTTT.

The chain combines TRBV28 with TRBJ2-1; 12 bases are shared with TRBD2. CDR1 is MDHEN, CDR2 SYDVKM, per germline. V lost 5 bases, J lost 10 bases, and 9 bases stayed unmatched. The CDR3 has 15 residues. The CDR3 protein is CASSPRLAGAGEQFF. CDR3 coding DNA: TGTGCCAGCAGTCCTCGACTAGCGGGGGCCGGGGAGCAGTTCTTC.

CDR3 DNA sequence: TGTGCCAGCAGCATCCCCGGGACAGGGGACAATGAGCAGTTCTTC. It encodes CASSIPGTGDNEQFF. This rearrangement joins TRBV7-9 to TRBJ2-1, with TRBD1 identical over 10 bases. CDR1 is SEHNR, CDR2 FQNEAQ, per germline (reference sequence). CDR3 size: 15 residues. Trimming removed 5 bases from V and 5 bases from J; junction bases left unmatched: 6.

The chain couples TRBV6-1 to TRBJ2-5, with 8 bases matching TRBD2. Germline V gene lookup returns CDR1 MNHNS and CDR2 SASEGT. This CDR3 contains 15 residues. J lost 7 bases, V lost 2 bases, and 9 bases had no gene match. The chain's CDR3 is CASSEKGGRRVTQYF. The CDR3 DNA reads TGTGCCAGCAGTGAAAAGGGCGGGAGGAGGGTGACCCAGTACTTC.

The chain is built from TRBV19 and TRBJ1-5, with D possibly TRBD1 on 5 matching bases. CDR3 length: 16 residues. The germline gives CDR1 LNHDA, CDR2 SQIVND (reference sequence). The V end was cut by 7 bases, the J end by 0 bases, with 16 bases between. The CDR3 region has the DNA TGTGCCAGTAAAATTTCGGGGGGGGATAGCAATCAGCCCCAGCATTTT. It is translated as CASKISGGDSNQPQHF.

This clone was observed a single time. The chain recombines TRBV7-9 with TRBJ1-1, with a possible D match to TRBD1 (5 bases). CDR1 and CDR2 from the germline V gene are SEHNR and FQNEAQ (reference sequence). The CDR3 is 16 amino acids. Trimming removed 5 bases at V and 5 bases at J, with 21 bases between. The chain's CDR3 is CASSPWVGELGTEAFF. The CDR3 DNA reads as TGTGCCAGCAGCCCCTGGGTAGGGGAATTAGGGACTGAAGCTTTCTTT.

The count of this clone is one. DNA of the CDR3: TGTGCCAGCAGTTTGGGACAGAGAGCGATGGAGGCTTTCTTT. Protein: CASSLGQRAMEAFF. This chain joins TRBV6-5 and TRBJ1-1; 7 bases align to TRBD1. CDR3 length: 14 residues. Germline assignment: CDR1 MNHEY and CDR2 SVGAGI. With 4 bases clipped from V and 11 bases from J, the junction kept 13 bases outside the gene matches.

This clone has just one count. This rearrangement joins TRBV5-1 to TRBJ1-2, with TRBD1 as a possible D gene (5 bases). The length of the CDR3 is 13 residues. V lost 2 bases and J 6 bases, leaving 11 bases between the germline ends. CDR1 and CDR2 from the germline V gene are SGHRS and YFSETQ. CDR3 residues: CASSFQGSDGYTF. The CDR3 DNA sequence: TGCGCCAGCAGCTTTCAGGGTTCGGATGGCTACACCTTC.

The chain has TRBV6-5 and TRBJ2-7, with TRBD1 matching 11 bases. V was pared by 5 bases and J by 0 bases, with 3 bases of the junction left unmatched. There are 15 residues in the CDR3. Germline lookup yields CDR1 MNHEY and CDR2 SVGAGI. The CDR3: CASSTGQGASYEQYF. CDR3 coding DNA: TGTGCCAGCAGTACAGGACAGGGGGCCTCCTACGAGCAGTACTTC.

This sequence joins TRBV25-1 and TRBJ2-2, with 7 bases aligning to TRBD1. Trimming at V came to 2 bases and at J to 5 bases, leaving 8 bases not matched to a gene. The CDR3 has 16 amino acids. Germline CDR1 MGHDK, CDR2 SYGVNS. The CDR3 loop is CASSEQPGQNTGELFF. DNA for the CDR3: TGTGCCAGCAGTGAACAGCCGGGACAGAATACCGGGGAGCTGTTTTTT.

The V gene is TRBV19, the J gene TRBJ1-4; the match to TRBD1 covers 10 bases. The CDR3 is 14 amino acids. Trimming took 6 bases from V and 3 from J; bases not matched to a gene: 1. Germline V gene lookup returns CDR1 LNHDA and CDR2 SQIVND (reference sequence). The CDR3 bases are TGTGCCAGTAGCGGGACAGGGGCTAATGAAAAACTGTTTTTT. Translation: CASSGTGANEKLFF.

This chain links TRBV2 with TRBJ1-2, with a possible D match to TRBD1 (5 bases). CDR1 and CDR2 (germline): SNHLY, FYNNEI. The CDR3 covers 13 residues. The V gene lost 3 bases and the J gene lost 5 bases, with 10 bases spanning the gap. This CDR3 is CASSDSGFYGYTF. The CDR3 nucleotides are TGTGCCAGCAGTGATTCAGGGTTTTATGGCTACACCTTC.

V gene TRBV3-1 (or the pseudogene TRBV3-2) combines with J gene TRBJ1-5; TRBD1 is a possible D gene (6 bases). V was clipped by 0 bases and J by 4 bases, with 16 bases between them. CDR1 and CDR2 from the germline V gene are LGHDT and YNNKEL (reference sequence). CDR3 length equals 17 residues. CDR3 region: CASSQDRGGGPNQPQHF. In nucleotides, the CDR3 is TGTGCCAGCAGCCAAGATCGTGGGGGGGGGCCTAATCAGCCCCAGCATTTT.

CDR3 loop: CAWTKEYTDTQYF. Written as DNA, the CDR3 is TGTGCCTGGACCAAAGAGTACACAGATACGCAGTATTTT. V and J are TRBV30 and TRBJ2-3; no clear D gene. CDR1 and CDR2 (germline): GTSNPN, SVGIG (reference sequence). The V end lost 4 bases, the J end lost 2 bases, and 10 bases lay between the germline ends. The CDR3 length is 13 residues. Filled out from reference TRBV30 and TRBJ2-3, the complete variable domain reads SQTIHQWPATLVQPVGSPLSLECTVEGTSNPNLYWYRQAAGRGLQLLFYSVGIGQISSEVPQNLSASRPQDRQFILSSKKLLLSDSGFYLCAWTKEYTDTQYFGPGTRLTVL.

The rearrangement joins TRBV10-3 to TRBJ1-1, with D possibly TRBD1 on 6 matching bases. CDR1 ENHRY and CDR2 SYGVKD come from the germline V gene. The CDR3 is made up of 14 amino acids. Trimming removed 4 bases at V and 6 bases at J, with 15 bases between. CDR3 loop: CAISGGGPIAEAFF. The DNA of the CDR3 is TGTGCCATCAGTGGGGGGGGGCCCATCGCTGAAGCTTTCTTT.